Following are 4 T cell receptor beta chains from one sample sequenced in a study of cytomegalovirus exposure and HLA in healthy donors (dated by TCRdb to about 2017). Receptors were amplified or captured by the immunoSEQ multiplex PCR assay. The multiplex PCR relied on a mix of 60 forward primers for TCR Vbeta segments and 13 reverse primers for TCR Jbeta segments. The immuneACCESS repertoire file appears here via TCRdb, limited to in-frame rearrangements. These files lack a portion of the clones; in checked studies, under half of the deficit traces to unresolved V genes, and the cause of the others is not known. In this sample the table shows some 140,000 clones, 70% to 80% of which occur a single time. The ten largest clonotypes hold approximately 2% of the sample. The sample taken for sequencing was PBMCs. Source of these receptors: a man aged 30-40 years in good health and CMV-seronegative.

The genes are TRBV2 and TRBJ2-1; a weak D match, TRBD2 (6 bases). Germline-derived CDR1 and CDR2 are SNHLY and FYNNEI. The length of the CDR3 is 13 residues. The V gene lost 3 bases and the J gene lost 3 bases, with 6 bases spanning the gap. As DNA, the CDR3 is TGTGCCAGCAGTGAGCGGGACTACAATGAGCAGTTCTTC. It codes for CASSERDYNEQFF. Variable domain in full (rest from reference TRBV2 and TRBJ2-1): EPEVTQTPSHQVTQMGQEVILRCVPISNHLYFYWYRQILGQKVEFLVSFYNNEISEKSEIFDDQFSVERPDGSNFTLKIRSTKLEDSAMYFCASSERDYNEQFFGPGTRLTVL.

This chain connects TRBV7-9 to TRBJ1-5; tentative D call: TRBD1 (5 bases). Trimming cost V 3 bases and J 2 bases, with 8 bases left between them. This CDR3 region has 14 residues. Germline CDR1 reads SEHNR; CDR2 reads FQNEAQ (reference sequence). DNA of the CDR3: TGTGCCAGCAGCTTCGGACACGGCAATCAGCCCCAGCATTTT. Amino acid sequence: CASSFGHGNQPQHF.

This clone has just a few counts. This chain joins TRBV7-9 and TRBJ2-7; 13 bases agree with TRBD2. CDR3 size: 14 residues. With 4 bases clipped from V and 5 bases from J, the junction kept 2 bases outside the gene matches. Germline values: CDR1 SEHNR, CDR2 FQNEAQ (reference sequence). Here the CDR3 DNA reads TGTGCCAGCAGCTCGGGACTAGCGGGAAACGAGCAGTACTTC. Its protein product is CASSSGLAGNEQYF.

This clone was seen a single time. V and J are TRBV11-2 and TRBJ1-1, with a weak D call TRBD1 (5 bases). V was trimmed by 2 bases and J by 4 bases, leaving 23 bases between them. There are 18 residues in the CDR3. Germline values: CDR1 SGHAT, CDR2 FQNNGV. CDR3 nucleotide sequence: TGTGCCAGCAGCTTACGCAGGGCTTCTGACGGATGGGGCACTGAAGCTTTCTTT. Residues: CASSLRRASDGWGTEAFF.